Below, one T cell receptor (beta chain) is given with its context. Trimming left V 3 bases short and J 8 bases short, with 18 bases between. This CDR3 comprises 15 residues. In germline, CDR1 is KGHSH, CDR2 LQKENI. TCRdb itself ran the RT-PCR reads through MiXCR, one entry per CDR3 protein. Among more than 850,000 distinct CDR3 sequences listed, roughly 18% were seen once. This entry is derived from a study of patients and donors after allogeneic stem cell transplantation. The sequencing input was blood, either unsorted or a sorted T cell fraction (not recorded which). The sequence derives from a human donor who was either an allogeneic HSCT recipient or a stem cell or donor lymphocyte infusion donor (not recorded which). It is not recorded whose cells these are; they may come from a transplant donor. The chain is built from TRBV18 and TRBJ2-3; either TRBD1 or TRBD2 may fit D (5 bases each). The chain's CDR3 is CASSPAGTSKSTQYF. The CDR3 nucleotides are TGTGCCAGCTCACCCGCCGGGACCAGCAAAAGTACGCAGTATTTT.